Below, 5 T cell receptor beta chains from the same sample are listed, as sequenced in a study of blood T cell repertoires in COVID-19 (dated by TCRdb to the early 2020s). Libraries were built with the immunoSEQ multiplex PCR assay. The table was pulled from immuneACCESS by TCRdb, which kept in-frame rearrangements only. Such tables lose some clones; where checked, under half of the loss comes from unresolved V genes, and the rest has no known cause. Across this sample there are approximately 56,000 clones, with 84% seen only once. Over 10% of the sample rests with the top ten. Sequenced material: peripheral blood. These receptors were taken from a woman of 80 years or more with acute or convalescent COVID-19.

This chain links TRBV7-2 with TRBJ1-1; the D is unclear. The germline V and J ends were trimmed by 5 bases and 0 bases, with 7 bases remaining between them. Germline loops: CDR1 SGHTA, CDR2 FQGNSA. The length of the CDR3 is 13 residues. The CDR3 reads CASSLRMNTEAFF. DNA for the CDR3: TGTGCCAGCAGCCTCAGAATGAACACTGAAGCTTTCTTT.

This clone was recorded a few times. The rearrangement joins TRBV3-1 (or the pseudogene TRBV3-2) to TRBJ2-3, with 7 nucleotides matching TRBD1. Germline-derived CDR1 and CDR2 are LGHDT and YNNKEL (reference sequence). Trimming at V came to 4 bases and at J to 2 bases, leaving 12 bases not matched to a gene. CDR3 length: 17 residues. CDR3 DNA sequence: TGTGCCAGCAGCCTCCGGACAGGCCGAGGGGTCACAGATACGCAGTATTTT. Its protein is CASSLRTGRGVTDTQYF.

Only one count was recorded for this clone. The chain joins TRBV6-2 or TRBV6-3 to TRBJ1-5; no clear D. Looked up from germline, CDR1 is MNHEY and CDR2 is SVGEGT. There are 14 residues in the CDR3. The V end lost 2 bases, the J end lost 7 bases, and 12 bases lay between the germline ends. CDR3 DNA sequence: TGTGCCAGCAGTTACCTTCTTAAGGAGCAGCCCCAGCATTTT. Amino acid sequence: CASSYLLKEQPQHF.

This rearrangement joins TRBV6-1 to TRBJ2-4; 8 nucleotides align to TRBD1. Germline lookup yields CDR1 MNHNS and CDR2 SASEGT. The CDR3 extends over 20 amino acids. V lost 4 bases to trimming and J lost 0 bases; unmatched junction nucleotides: 17. Here the CDR3 reads CASSATHGQGISLAKNIQYF. In nucleotides, the CDR3 is TGTGCCAGCAGTGCGACCCATGGACAGGGCATCTCCTTAGCCAAAAACATTCAGTACTTC.

This CDR3 is CASSRDRGSYEQYF. The CDR3 nucleotides read TGTGCCAGCAGCCGCGACAGGGGGAGCTACGAGCAGTACTTC. V gene TRBV6-5 combines with J gene TRBJ2-7, with 9 nucleotides matching TRBD1. The CDR3 has 14 residues. V dropped 6 bases and J dropped 3; count of bases not matched to a gene: 6. Per germline, CDR1 MNHEY and CDR2 SVGAGI.